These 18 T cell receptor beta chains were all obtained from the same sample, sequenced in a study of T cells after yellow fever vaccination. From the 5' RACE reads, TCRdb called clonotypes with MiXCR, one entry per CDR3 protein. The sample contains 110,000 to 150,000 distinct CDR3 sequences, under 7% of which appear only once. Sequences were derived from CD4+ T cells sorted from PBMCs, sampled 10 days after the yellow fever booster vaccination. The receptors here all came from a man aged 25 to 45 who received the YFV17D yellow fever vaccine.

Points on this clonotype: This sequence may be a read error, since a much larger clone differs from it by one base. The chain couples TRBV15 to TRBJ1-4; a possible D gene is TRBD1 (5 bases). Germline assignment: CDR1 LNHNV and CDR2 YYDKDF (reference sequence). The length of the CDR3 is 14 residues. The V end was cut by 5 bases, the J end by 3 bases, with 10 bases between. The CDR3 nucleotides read TGTGCCACCAGCCTGGTCAGGGCTAATGAAAAACTGTTTTTT. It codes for CATSLVRANEKLFF.

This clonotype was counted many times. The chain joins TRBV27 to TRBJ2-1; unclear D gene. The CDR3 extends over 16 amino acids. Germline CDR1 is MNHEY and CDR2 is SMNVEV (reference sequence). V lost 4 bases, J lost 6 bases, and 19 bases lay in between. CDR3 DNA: TGTGCCAGCAGTTCATTCCCTGGAAGGGAAGGCAATGAGCAGTTCTTC. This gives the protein CASSSFPGREGNEQFF.

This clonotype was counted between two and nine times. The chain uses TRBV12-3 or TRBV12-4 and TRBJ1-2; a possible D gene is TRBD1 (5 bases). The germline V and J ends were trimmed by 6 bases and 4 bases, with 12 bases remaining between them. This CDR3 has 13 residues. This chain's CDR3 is CASSSGPIYGYTF. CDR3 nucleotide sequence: TGTGCCAGCAGCTCAGGGCCGATCTATGGCTACACCTTC.

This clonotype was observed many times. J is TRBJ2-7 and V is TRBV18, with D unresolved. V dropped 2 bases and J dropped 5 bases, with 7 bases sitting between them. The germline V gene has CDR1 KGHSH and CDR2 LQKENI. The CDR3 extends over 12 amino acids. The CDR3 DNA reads TGTGCCAGCTCACCAGGACGGAACGAGCAGTACTTC. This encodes CASSPGRNEQYF.

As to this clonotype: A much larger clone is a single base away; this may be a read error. Here the CDR3 DNA reads TGCGCCAGCAGCCGAGAGAGGAGAAGATCAGATACGCAGTATTTT. As protein: CASSRERRRSDTQYF. The rearrangement uses TRBV4-3 and TRBJ2-3, with D uncertain. Trimming took 4 bases from V and 4 from J, leaving 15 bases between them. The CDR3 runs to 15 residues. Germline V gene lookup returns CDR1 LGHNA and CDR2 YSLEER.

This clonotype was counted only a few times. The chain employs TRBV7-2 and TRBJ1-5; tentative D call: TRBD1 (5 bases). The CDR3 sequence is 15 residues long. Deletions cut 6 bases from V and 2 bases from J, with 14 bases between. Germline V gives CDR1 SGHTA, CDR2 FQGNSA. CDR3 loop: CASSNEGYGNQPQHF. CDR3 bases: TGTGCCAGCAGTAACGAGGGGTACGGCAATCAGCCCCAGCATTTT.

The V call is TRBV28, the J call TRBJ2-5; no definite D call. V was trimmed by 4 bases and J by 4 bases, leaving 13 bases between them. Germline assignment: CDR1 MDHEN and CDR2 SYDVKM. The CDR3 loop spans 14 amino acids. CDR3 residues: CASSSYRGRETQYF. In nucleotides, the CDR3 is TGTGCCAGCAGTTCCTACAGAGGAAGAGAGACCCAGTACTTC.

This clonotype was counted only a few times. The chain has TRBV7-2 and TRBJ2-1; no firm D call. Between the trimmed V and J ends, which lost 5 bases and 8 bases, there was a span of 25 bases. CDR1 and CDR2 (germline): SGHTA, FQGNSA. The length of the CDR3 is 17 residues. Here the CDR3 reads CASSPGGFEVTKYEQFF. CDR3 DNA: TGTGCCAGCAGCCCTGGTGGCTTTGAGGTTACCAAGTATGAGCAGTTCTTC.

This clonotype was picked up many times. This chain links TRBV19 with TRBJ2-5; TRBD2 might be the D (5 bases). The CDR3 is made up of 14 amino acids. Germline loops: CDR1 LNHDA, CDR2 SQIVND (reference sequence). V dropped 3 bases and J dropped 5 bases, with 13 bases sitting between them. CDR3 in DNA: TGTGCCAGTAGTATTTCGGGGAAGAAGGAGACCCAGTACTTC. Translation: CASSISGKKETQYF.

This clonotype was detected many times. The CDR3 protein is CASRLAGYNEQFF. CDR3 DNA: TGTGCCAGCAGGCTAGCGGGCTACAATGAGCAGTTCTTC. The rearrangement joins TRBV6-1 to TRBJ2-1, with TRBD2 identical over 8 bases. This CDR3 is 13 amino acids long. V gave up 6 bases and J gave up 3 bases; unmatched junction bases: 1. Germline CDR1 is MNHNS and CDR2 is SASEGT.

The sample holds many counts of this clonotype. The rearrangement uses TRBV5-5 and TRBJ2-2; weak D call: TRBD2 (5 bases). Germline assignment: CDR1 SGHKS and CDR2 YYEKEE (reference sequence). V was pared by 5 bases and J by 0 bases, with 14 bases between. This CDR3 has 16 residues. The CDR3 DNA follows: TGTGCCAGCAGTTTTGATTGGCGGGCGAACACCGGGGAGCTGTTTTTT. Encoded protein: CASSFDWRANTGELFF.

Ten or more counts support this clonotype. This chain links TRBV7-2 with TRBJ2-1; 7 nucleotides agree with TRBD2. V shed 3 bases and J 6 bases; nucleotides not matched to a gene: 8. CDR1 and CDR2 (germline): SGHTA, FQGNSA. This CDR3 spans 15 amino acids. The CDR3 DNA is TGTGCCAGCAGCTTGCGTATCGGGACTACCAATGAGCAGTTCTTC. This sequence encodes CASSLRIGTTNEQFF.

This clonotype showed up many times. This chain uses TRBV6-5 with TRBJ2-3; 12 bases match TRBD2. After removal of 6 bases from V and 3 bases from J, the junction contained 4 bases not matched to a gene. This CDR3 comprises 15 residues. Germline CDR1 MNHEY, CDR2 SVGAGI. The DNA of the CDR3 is TGTGCCAGCAGAAGACTAGCGGGAGTTACAGATACGCAGTATTTT. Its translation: CASRRLAGVTDTQYF.

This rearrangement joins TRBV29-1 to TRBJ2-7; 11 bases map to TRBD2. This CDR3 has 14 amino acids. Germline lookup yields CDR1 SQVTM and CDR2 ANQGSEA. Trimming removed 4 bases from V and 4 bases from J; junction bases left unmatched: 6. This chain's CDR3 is CSVAVASGRYEQYF. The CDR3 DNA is TGCAGCGTTGCGGTGGCTAGCGGGAGGTACGAGCAGTACTTC.

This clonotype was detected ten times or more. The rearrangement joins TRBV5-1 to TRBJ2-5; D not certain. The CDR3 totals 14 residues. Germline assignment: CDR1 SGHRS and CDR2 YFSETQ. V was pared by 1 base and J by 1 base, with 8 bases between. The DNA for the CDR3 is TGCGCCAGCAGCTTGACACGGTTCCAAGAGACCCAGTACTTC. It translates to CASSLTRFQETQYF.

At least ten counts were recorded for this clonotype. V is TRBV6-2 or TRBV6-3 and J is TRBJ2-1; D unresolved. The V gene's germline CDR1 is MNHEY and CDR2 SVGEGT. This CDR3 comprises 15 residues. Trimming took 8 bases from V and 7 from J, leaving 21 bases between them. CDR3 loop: CASFSLGLNLNEQFF. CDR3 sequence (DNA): TGTGCCAGCTTCTCTTTGGGCCTGAACCTAAATGAGCAGTTCTTC.

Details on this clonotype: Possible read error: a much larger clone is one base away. DNA of the CDR3: TGTGCCAGCCGTTGGCCAGGCACCGGGGAGCTGTTTTTT. Its translation is CASRWPGTGELFF. The V call is TRBV6-6, the J call TRBJ2-2; D is uncertain. The germline V gene encodes CDR1 MNHNY and CDR2 SVGAGI (reference sequence). V shed 8 bases and J shed 4 bases, with 11 bases lying between them. This CDR3 is 13 amino acids long.

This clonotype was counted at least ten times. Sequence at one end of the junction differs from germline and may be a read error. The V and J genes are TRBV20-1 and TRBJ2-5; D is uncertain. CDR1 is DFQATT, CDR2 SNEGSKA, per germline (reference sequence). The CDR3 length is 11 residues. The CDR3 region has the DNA TGCAGTGCTAGAAACCAGGAGACCCAGTACTTC. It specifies CSARNQETQYF.